One and the same sample provided the 4 T cell receptor beta chains below, sequenced in a study of blood T cell repertoires in COVID-19. Measured with immunoSEQ multiplex PCR; TCRdb has only the in-frame clones, and not every one. The sample gives tens of thousands of clones, 75% to 90% of which show up once; approximately 25% is in the top ten. The sample was peripheral blood. The receptors derive from a middle-aged man with active or convalescent COVID-19.

The rearrangement joins TRBV18 to TRBJ2-1, with unresolved D. Trimming cost V 2 bases and J 2 bases, with 4 bases left between them. CDR3 size: 13 residues. CDR1 and CDR2 (germline): KGHSH, LQKENI. CDR3 sequence reads: CASSPNTYNEQFF. The DNA of the CDR3 is TGTGCCAGCTCACCAAACACCTACAATGAGCAGTTCTTC.

The chain carries TRBV18 and TRBJ1-5; D is uncertain. Germline V lookup: CDR1 KGHSH, CDR2 LQKENI. The CDR3 length is 13 residues. Trimming removed 3 bases at V and 2 bases at J, with 5 bases between. The CDR3 here is CASSPAGNQPQHF. The DNA for the CDR3 is TGTGCCAGCTCACCGGCGGGCAATCAGCCCCAGCATTTT. The complete variable domain, with remaining parts taken from reference TRBV18 and TRBJ1-5, reads NAGVMQNPRHLVRRRGQEARLRCSPMKGHSHVYWYRQLPEEGLKFMVYLQKENIIDESGMPKERFSAEFPKEGPSILRIQQVVRGDSAAYFCASSPAGNQPQHFGDGTRLSIL.

The chain recombines TRBV5-4 with TRBJ1-1, with D perhaps TRBD1 (5 bases). V shed 2 bases and J shed 2 bases, with 10 bases lying between them. This CDR3 is built from 14 residues. Germline assignment: CDR1 SGHNT and CDR2 YYREEE (reference sequence). The CDR3: CASSLTRVNTEAFF. The CDR3 DNA sequence: TGTGCCAGCAGCTTAACCAGGGTAAACACTGAAGCTTTCTTT. Combining the CDR3 with reference TRBV5-4 and TRBJ1-1 gives the whole variable domain ETGVTQSPTHLIKTRGQQVTLRCSSQSGHNTVSWYQQALGQGPQFIFQYYREEENGRGNFPPRFSGLQFPNYSSELNVNALELDDSALYLCASSLTRVNTEAFFGQGTRLTVV.

V is TRBV24-1 and J is TRBJ2-5; TRBD2 aligns across 7 bases. The germline gives CDR1 KGHDR, CDR2 SFDVKD. The CDR3 is made up of 15 amino acids. Trimming cost V 4 bases and J 2 bases; bases outside gene matches: 6. The CDR3 protein is CATSDPTSDQETQYF. Here the CDR3 DNA reads TGTGCCACCAGTGACCCCACTAGCGATCAAGAGACCCAGTACTTC.